Below, 4 T cell receptor beta chains from the same sample are listed, as sequenced in a study of identical twins (dated by TCRdb to the mid-2010s). Library method: 5' RACE. Sequencing relied on an Illumina HiSeq 2000. TCRdb passed the public sequencing reads through fastp at Q25 and MiXCR, retaining productive beta sequences. Entries are consolidated by CDR3 protein sequence, retaining the most common genes and DNA. Recorded for this sample are 250,000 or so distinct CDR3 sequences; approximately 8.6% of them occurred a single time. Less than 4% of the sample lies in the top ten. These same data were also listed under a study on yellow fever vaccine responses in identical twins.

Specimen: CD8+ T cells sorted from blood. Source of these receptors: a woman aged 18-29 years in good health.

J is TRBJ2-1 and V is TRBV3-1; 10 nucleotides line up with TRBD2. The CDR3 runs to 15 residues. After removal of 5 bases from V and 5 bases from J, the junction contained 6 bases not matched to a gene. CDR1 is LGHDT and CDR2 is YNNKEL in the germline V gene (reference sequence). The CDR3 region has the DNA TGTGCCAGCAGCGAGGGACTAGCGTACCACAATGAGCAGTTCTTC. It is translated as CASSEGLAYHNEQFF.

Note on this clonotype: One end of the junction is discordant with germline, which a read error may explain. The rearrangement links TRBV7-7 to TRBJ2-1, with TRBD1 as a possible D gene (6 bases). This CDR3 has 13 residues. CDR1 and CDR2 from the germline V gene are SSHAT and FNYEAQ (reference sequence). The CDR3: CASSLAGDAEQFF. DNA of the CDR3: TGTGCTAGCAGCTTAGCAGGGGACGCCGAGCAGTTCTTC.

The rearrangement joins TRBV9 to TRBJ1-2, with TRBD1 identical over 9 bases. Trimming removed 0 bases from V and 9 bases from J; junction bases left unmatched: 9. Germline lookup yields CDR1 SGDLS and CDR2 YYNGEE. The CDR3 has 15 residues. CDR3 sequence (DNA): TGTGCCAGCAGCGTAGGGGGACAGGGAGACGGTAGCTACACCTTC. This translates into CASSVGGQGDGSYTF.

This clonotype was seen more than once but under ten times. The chain combines TRBV24-1 with TRBJ2-5, with 7 bases lining up with TRBD2. The CDR3 extends over 14 amino acids. Germline V gene lookup returns CDR1 KGHDR and CDR2 SFDVKD. Losses at the gene ends were 9 bases for V and 0 bases for J; bases not matched to a gene: 6. The CDR3 is CATSDGLDQETQYF. The DNA for the CDR3 is TGTGCCACCTCGGATGGACTAGACCAAGAGACCCAGTACTTC.